The 21 T cell receptor beta chains presented below share a single source sample, sequenced in a study of T cells in localized non-small cell lung cancer. This table comes from immunoSEQ multiplex PCR, and its TCRdb copy is limited to in-frame clones, with some not included. This table holds 50,000 to 65,000 clones, 75% to 85% found once. The material was PBMCs, obtained before any cancer treatment. Every receptor here comes from a man aged 35 to 69 with stage II lung adenocarcinoma.

The chain couples TRBV19 to TRBJ1-1; TRBD1 might be the D (6 bases). V gave up 6 bases and J gave up 0 bases, with 8 bases separating them. Germline V gives CDR1 LNHDA, CDR2 SQIVND (reference sequence). This CDR3 spans 13 amino acids. Written as DNA, the CDR3 is TGTGCCAGTAGAAGGGACATGAACACTGAAGCTTTCTTT. Protein: CASRRDMNTEAFF.

V is TRBV6-5 and J is TRBJ1-1; D is perhaps TRBD1 (5 bases). The length of the CDR3 is 14 residues. From germline, CDR1 is MNHEY and CDR2 SVGAGI. Trimming stripped 0 bases from V and 7 bases from J, with 12 bases between. The CDR3 loop is CASSYSFGANEAFF. The CDR3, as DNA: TGTGCCAGCAGTTACTCGTTCGGGGCCAATGAAGCTTTCTTT.

The rearrangement uses TRBV19 and TRBJ2-1, with 9 bases that match TRBD2. The CDR3 runs 17 residues. The V gene end was trimmed by 3 bases and the J gene end by 10 bases; junction bases not matched to a gene: 16. Per germline, CDR1 LNHDA and CDR2 SQIVND (reference sequence). CDR3 coding DNA: TGTGCCAGTAGTATCCGACCTCCGGGACTAGCTCGTCTAGAGCAGTTCTTC. This codes for CASSIRPPGLARLEQFF.

The chain couples TRBV9 to TRBJ2-7; 8 bases are a match to TRBD2. CDR1 and CDR2 from the germline V gene are SGDLS and YYNGEE. Unmatched junction bases numbered 12, after V lost 5 bases and J lost 2 bases. This CDR3 comprises 16 residues. The CDR3 spells CASSPGRGRETYEQYF. Written as DNA, the CDR3 is TGTGCCAGCAGTCCCGGGAGGGGCAGGGAAACCTACGAGCAGTACTTC.

The chain couples TRBV12-5 to TRBJ1-5; no definite D call. Trimming stripped 4 bases from V and 11 bases from J, with 9 bases between. In germline, CDR1 is LGHNT, CDR2 FRNRAP. There are 11 residues in the CDR3. The CDR3 DNA follows: TGTGCTAGTGGTTCCGGCCGTGCCCAGCATTTT. Translating it yields CASGSGRAQHF.

The chain combines TRBV10-2 with TRBJ1-3; D not resolved. With 3 bases removed from V and 0 bases from J, the gap between germline ends came to 9 bases. The CDR3 length is 15 residues. Germline V CDR1 and CDR2: WSHSY, SAAADI. The CDR3 here is CASSDSDLSGNTIYF. CDR3 in DNA: TGCGCCAGCAGTGACTCGGATCTCTCTGGAAACACCATATATTTT.

The chain has TRBV7-6 and TRBJ2-3; 11 bases are shared with TRBD2. The CDR3 is 17 residues long. CDR1 SGHVS and CDR2 FNYEAQ come from the germline V gene. The junction had 11 bases not matched to a gene; V was cut back by 8 bases and J by 1 base. The CDR3 loop is CASSLAGGTGGTDTQYF. Written as DNA, the CDR3 is TGTGCCAGCTCCCTAGCGGGAGGTACTGGGGGCACAGATACGCAGTATTTT.

This clone was seen a handful of times. This rearrangement joins TRBV19 to TRBJ2-5; either TRBD1 or TRBD2 may supply D (6 bases each). With 5 bases removed from V and 4 bases from J, the gap between germline ends came to 14 bases. Germline CDR1 is LNHDA and CDR2 is SQIVND (reference sequence). The CDR3 has 14 amino acids. CDR3 protein: CASSPLQGGETQYF. The DNA for the CDR3 is TGTGCCAGTAGTCCCCTACAGGGAGGAGAGACCCAGTACTTC.

The chain combines TRBV2 with TRBJ1-5; D remains ambiguous. Looked up from germline, CDR1 is SNHLY and CDR2 is FYNNEI. The CDR3 loop spans 15 amino acids. The V gene lost 7 bases and the J gene lost 5 bases, with 18 bases spanning the gap. The CDR3 DNA is TGTGCCAGCAAGATCCAAGGACCCCTCCATCAGCCCCAGCATTTT. Translating it yields CASKIQGPLHQPQHF.

The chain joins TRBV30 to TRBJ1-2; D unclear. Deletions cut 0 bases from V and 0 bases from J, with 5 bases between. The CDR3 runs 13 residues. Germline V gene data show CDR1 as GTSNPN and CDR2 as SVGIG (reference sequence). This chain's CDR3 is CAWSVQANYGYTF. The CDR3 DNA sequence: TGTGCCTGGAGTGTCCAGGCTAACTATGGCTACACCTTC.

The rearrangement uses TRBV5-5 and TRBJ2-7; D is ambiguous. The ends were cut back, 2 bases at V and 1 base at J, with 10 bases in the middle. The CDR3 runs to 14 residues. Germline CDR1 reads SGHKS; CDR2 reads YYEKEE (reference sequence). CDR3: CASSFYTESYEQYF. In DNA, the CDR3 is TGTGCCAGCAGCTTTTACACCGAGTCCTACGAGCAGTACTTC.

The rearrangement joins TRBV2 to TRBJ1-1, with D uncertain. The CDR3 totals 11 residues. Germline V gene lookup returns CDR1 SNHLY and CDR2 FYNNEI. Trimming took off 6 bases at V and 1 base at J, with 3 bases between the two ends. CDR3 coding DNA: TGTGCCAGCAGAGGGAACACTGAAGCTTTCTTT. Translation gives CASRGNTEAFF.

The chain recombines TRBV7-2 with TRBJ2-3; TRBD1 is a possible D gene (6 bases). The CDR3 spans 17 residues. The V end lost 4 bases, the J end lost 2 bases, and 19 bases lay between the germline ends. CDR1 and CDR2 (germline): SGHTA, FQGNSA. DNA of the CDR3: TGTGCCAGCAGCTCGGACCCCAGGGGAAGTTCCACAGATACGCAGTATTTT. As protein: CASSSDPRGSSTDTQYF. Using reference TRBV7-2 and TRBJ2-3 for the parts outside the CDR3, the full variable domain is GAGVSQSPSNKVTEKGKDVELRCDPISGHTALYWYRQSLGQGLEFLIYFQGNSAPDKSGLPSDRFSAERTGGSVSTLTIQRTQQEDSAVYLCASSSDPRGSSTDTQYFGPGTRLTVL.

The gene calls are TRBV19 and TRBJ1-1; unclear D gene. Germline-derived CDR1 and CDR2 are LNHDA and SQIVND (reference sequence). The CDR3 sequence is 14 residues long. Trimming shortened V by 4 bases and J by 1 base, and 10 bases separated the two germline ends. Here the CDR3 DNA reads TGTGCCAGTAGTAACCAGGCGGGGAACACTGAAGCTTTCTTT. Amino acids: CASSNQAGNTEAFF.

The chain has TRBV7-9 and TRBJ2-1, with 10 bases aligning to TRBD2. The CDR3 covers 16 residues. Germline-derived CDR1 and CDR2 are SEHNR and FQNEAQ (reference sequence). V lost 5 bases to trimming and J lost 5 bases; unmatched junction nucleotides: 9. CDR3 nucleotides: TGTGCCAGCAGCCCCGCCGGGACTAGCGCCCACAATGAGCAGTTCTTC. Its translation is CASSPAGTSAHNEQFF.

This chain connects TRBV6-1 to TRBJ2-5; D not resolved. The CDR3 runs 11 residues. V shed 7 bases and J shed 5 bases, with 8 bases lying between them. The germline gives CDR1 MNHNS, CDR2 SASEGT. CDR3 loop: CASILVETQYF. CDR3 bases: TGTGCCAGCATCCTAGTGGAGACCCAGTACTTC.

The chain is built from TRBV5-4 and TRBJ2-3, with D unresolved. With 2 bases removed from V and 3 bases from J, the gap between germline ends came to 7 bases. Germline V gene data show CDR1 as SGHNT and CDR2 as YYREEE (reference sequence). This CDR3 region has 13 residues. The CDR3 here is CASSFGGTDTQYF. For the CDR3, the DNA is TGTGCCAGCAGCTTTGGCGGAACAGATACGCAGTATTTT.

V and J are TRBV11-3 and TRBJ2-1, with 11 bases matching TRBD2. The CDR3 contains 15 residues. Germline V gene data show CDR1 as SGHNT and CDR2 as YENEEA. J lost 2 bases, V lost 5 bases, and 2 bases had no gene match. CDR3 amino acids: CASSPTSGAYNEQFF. The CDR3 region has the DNA TGTGCCAGCAGCCCGACTAGCGGGGCCTACAATGAGCAGTTCTTC.

This clone showed up just a few times. The chain employs TRBV13 and TRBJ2-2; 10 nucleotides line up with TRBD1. The CDR3 length is 16 residues. The V segment lost 2 bases and the J segment 5 bases; nucleotides outside the gene matches: 5. Germline V gene data show CDR1 as PRHDT and CDR2 as FYEKMQ (reference sequence). The CDR3 reads CASSLRDRGGTGELFF. As DNA, the CDR3 is TGTGCCAGCAGCTTAAGGGACAGGGGTGGGACCGGGGAGCTGTTTTTT.

V usage is TRBV19 and J usage is TRBJ1-4; TRBD1 matches at 7 bases. Germline V gene lookup returns CDR1 LNHDA and CDR2 SQIVND (reference sequence). The CDR3 length is 17 residues. The ends lost 5 bases at V and 0 bases at J; junction bases unmatched: 9. The CDR3 region has the DNA TGTGCCAGTAGTCCTCCATCGGGGACAGCAACTAATGAAAAACTGTTTTTT. Translating gives CASSPPSGTATNEKLFF.

This clone was recorded once. The chain uses TRBV18 and TRBJ2-5; a possible D gene is TRBD2 (5 bases). The germline gives CDR1 KGHSH, CDR2 LQKENI. The ends were cut back, 5 bases at V and 4 bases at J, with 17 bases in the middle. This CDR3 comprises 15 residues. This chain's CDR3 is CASSSPLDKLETQYF. The DNA of the CDR3 is TGTGCCAGCTCATCGCCACTAGACAAGTTAGAGACCCAGTACTTC. Using reference TRBV18 and TRBJ2-5 for the parts outside the CDR3, the full variable domain is NAGVMQNPRHLVRRRGQEARLRCSPMKGHSHVYWYRQLPEEGLKFMVYLQKENIIDESGMPKERFSAEFPKEGPSILRIQQVVRGDSAAYFCASSSPLDKLETQYFGPGTRLLVL.